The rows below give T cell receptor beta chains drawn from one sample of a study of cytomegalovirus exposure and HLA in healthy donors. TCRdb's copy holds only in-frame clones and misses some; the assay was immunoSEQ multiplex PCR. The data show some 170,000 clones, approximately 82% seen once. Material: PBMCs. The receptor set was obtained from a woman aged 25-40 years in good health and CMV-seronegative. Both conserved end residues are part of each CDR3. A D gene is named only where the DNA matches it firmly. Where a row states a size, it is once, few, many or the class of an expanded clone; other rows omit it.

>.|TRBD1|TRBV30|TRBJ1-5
CAWSAGGQPQHF
TGTGCCTGGAGTGCAGGGGGTCAGCCCCAGCATTTT
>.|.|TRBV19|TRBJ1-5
CASSMGTIQPQHF
TGTGCCAGTAGTATGGGGACAATTCAGCCCCAGCATTTT
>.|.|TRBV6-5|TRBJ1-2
CASSYGGSYGYTF
TGTGCCAGCAGTTACGGGGGCAGCTATGGCTACACCTTC
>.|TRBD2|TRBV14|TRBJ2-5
CASSQALAGQETQYF
TGTGCCAGCAGCCAGGCTCTAGCGGGGCAAGAGACCCAGTACTTC
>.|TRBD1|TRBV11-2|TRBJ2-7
CASSQPGQGREQYF
TGTGCCAGCAGCCAACCGGGACAGGGGCGCGAGCAGTACTTC
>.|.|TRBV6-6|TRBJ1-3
CASSQGSSGNTIYF
TGTGCCAGCAGTCAGGGTAGCTCGGGAAACACCATATATTTT
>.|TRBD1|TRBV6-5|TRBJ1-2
CASSPTGDGYTF
TGTGCCAGCAGCCCCACAGGGGATGGCTACACCTTC
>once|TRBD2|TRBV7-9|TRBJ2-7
CASSQKLAVPYEQYF
TGTGCCAGCAGCCAGAAACTAGCGGTCCCCTACGAGCAGTACTTC
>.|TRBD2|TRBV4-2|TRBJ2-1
CASSQDYPGLAGAHYNEQFF
TGTGCCAGCAGCCAAGATTACCCGGGACTAGCGGGAGCGCACTACAATGAGCAGTTCTTC
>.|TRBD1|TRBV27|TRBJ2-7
CASSLSNPGTGTYEQYF
TGTGCCAGCAGTTTATCGAACCCCGGGACAGGGACCTACGAGCAGTACTTC
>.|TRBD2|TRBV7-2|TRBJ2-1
CASVQGGGRSYNEQFF
TGTGCCAGCGTCCAGGGTGGCGGGAGGTCCTACAATGAGCAGTTCTTC
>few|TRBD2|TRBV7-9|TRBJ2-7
CSSSFGGGDYEQYF
TGTTCCAGCAGCTTCGGCGGGGGGGACTACGAGCAGTACTTC
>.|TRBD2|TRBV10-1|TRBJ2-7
CASSESLAGRYEQYF
TGCGCCAGCAGTGAGTCGCTAGCGGGGAGATACGAGCAGTACTTC
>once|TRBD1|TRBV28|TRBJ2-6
CASSFHGRTGGFGANGLTF
TGTGCCAGCAGTTTCCACGGCAGAACAGGGGGCTTTGGGGCCAACGGCCTGACTTTC
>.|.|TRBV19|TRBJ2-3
CASSIDLHRDSTDTQYF
TGTGCCAGTAGTATAGACCTTCACAGGGATTCAACAGATACGCAGTATTTT
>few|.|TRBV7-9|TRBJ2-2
CASSSPADRPRDGELFF
TGTGCCAGCAGCTCCCCCGCCGACAGGCCAAGGGACGGGGAGCTGTTTTTT
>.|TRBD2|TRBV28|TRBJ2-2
CASSLFVGLSQPSANTGELFF
TGTGCCAGCAGTTTATTTGTGGGACTATCCCAACCATCCGCGAACACCGGGGAGCTGTTTTTT
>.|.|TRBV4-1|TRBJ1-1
CASSQDEGVNTEAFF
TGCGCCAGCAGCCAAGATGAGGGGGTGAACACTGAAGCTTTCTTT
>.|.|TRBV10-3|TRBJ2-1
CAIRSRDSRGEQFF
TGTGCCATCAGATCCCGGGACTCCCGGGGAGAGCAGTTCTTC
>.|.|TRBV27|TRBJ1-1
CASSDLNRETEAFF
TGTGCCAGCAGTGACCTCAACAGGGAGACTGAAGCTTTCTTT
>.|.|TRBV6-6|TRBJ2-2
CASSSLQIGELFF
TGTGCCAGCAGTTCCCTCCAGATCGGGGAGCTGTTTTTT
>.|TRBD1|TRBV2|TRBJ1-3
CASWDRGRGTGNTIYF
TGTGCCAGCTGGGACAGGGGGCGAGGGACTGGAAACACCATATATTTT
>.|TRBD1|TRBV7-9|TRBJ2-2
CASSDTTGPGELFF
TGTGCCAGCAGCGATACGACAGGGCCCGGGGAGCTGTTTTTT
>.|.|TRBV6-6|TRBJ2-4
CASNDLQTIQYF
TGTGCCAGCAATGATCTACAGACCATTCAGTACTTC
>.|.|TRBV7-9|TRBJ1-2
CASSLRGWGYTF
TGTGCCAGCAGCTTAAGGGGTTGGGGCTACACCTTC
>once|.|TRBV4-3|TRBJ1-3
CASSQVLETSGNTIYF
TGCGCCAGCAGCCAAGTACTAGAGACCTCTGGAAACACCATATATTTT
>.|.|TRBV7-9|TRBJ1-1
CSSSLLAGVTTEAFF
TGTTCCAGCAGCTTACTCGCAGGGGTCACGACTGAAGCTTTCTTT
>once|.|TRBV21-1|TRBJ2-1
CASSKGVLAGGPNEQFF
TGTGCCAGCAGCAAAGGAGTTCTAGCGGGGGGACCCAATGAGCAGTTCTTC
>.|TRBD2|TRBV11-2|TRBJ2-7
CASSFPPGGRLYEQYF
TGTGCCAGCAGCTTCCCCCCGGGGGGACGTCTTTACGAGCAGTACTTC
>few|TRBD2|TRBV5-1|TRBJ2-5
CASSSHRWREEETQYF
TGCGCCAGCAGCTCCCACCGTTGGCGGGAGGAGGAGACCCAGTACTTC
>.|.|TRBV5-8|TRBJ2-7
CASTSRGGTPIYEQYF
TGTGCCAGCACCTCCAGGGGTGGGACACCGATCTACGAGCAGTACTTC
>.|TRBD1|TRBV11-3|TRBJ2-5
CASSFSQSTGGRETQYF
TGTGCCAGCAGCTTCAGCCAGTCGACAGGGGGTAGGGAGACCCAGTACTTC
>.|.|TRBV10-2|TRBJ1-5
CASSESTAGSSTQHF
TGCGCCAGCAGTGAGTCGACGGCAGGCTCGAGTACACAGCATTTT
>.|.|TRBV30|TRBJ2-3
CAWSVAASDTDTQYF
TGTGCCTGGAGTGTAGCGGCTAGCGACACAGATACGCAGTATTTT
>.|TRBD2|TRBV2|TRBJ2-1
CASSGTSGNYNEQFF
TGTGCCAGCAGTGGGACTAGCGGGAACTACAATGAGCAGTTCTTC
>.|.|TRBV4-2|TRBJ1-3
CASSQEVRVSGNTIYF
TGTGCCAGCAGCCAAGAGGTACGGGTTTCTGGAAACACCATATATTTT
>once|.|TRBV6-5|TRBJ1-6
CASSSDRYNSPLHF
TGTGCCAGCAGTAGCGACAGATATAATTCACCCCTCCACTTT
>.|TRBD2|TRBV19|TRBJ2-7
CASSTRDTWTSGSPYEQYF
TGTGCCAGTAGTACCCGGGACACGTGGACTAGCGGGAGTCCCTACGAGCAGTACTTC
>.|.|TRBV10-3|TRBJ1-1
CAIRGGVDTEAFF
TGTGCCATCAGGGGCGGGGTAGACACTGAAGCTTTCTTT
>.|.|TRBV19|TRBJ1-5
CASSIKTEDQPQHF
TGTGCCAGTAGTATTAAGACTGAAGATCAGCCCCAGCATTTT
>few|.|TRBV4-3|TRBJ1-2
CASSQDTRSYGYTF
TGCGCCAGCAGCCAAGATACCAGGTCCTATGGCTACACCTTC
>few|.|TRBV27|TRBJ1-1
CASSQWRVTEAFF
TGTGCCAGCAGCCAATGGAGGGTCACTGAAGCTTTCTTT
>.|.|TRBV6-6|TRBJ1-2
CASSYSDRGGYTF
TGTGCCAGCAGTTACTCGGACCGGGGTGGCTACACCTTC
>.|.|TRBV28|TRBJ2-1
CASSLTGINSYNEQFF
TGTGCCAGCAGTCTTACAGGGATTAACTCCTACAATGAGCAGTTCTTC
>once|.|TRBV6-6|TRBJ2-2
CASYFMDYNTGELFF
TGTGCCAGCTATTTTATGGACTACAACACCGGGGAGCTGTTTTTT
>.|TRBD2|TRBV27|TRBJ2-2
CASYGLAGQRAGELFF
TGTGCCAGCTACGGACTAGCGGGACAAAGGGCCGGGGAGCTGTTTTTT
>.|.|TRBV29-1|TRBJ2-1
CSVRTGRDNEQFF
TGCAGCGTGCGGACGGGCAGGGACAATGAGCAGTTCTTC
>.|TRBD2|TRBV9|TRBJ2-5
CASSRLAGGGYQETQYF
TGTGCCAGCAGTAGACTAGCGGGCGGGGGGTACCAAGAGACCCAGTACTTC
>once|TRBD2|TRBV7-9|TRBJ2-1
CASSPRTSGRDEQFF
TGTGCCAGCAGCCCCCGGACTAGCGGGAGAGATGAGCAGTTCTTC
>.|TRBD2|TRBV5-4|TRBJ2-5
CASSASGRAQETQYF
TGTGCCAGCAGCGCGAGCGGGAGGGCCCAAGAGACCCAGTACTTC
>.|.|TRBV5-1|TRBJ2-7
CASSLAPGDSGHEQYF
TGCGCCAGCAGCTTGGCCCCCGGGGACTCGGGCCACGAGCAGTACTTC